A selection of T cell receptor beta chains follows, all from one sample in a study of T-cell memory formation after mild COVID-19. TCRdb analysed the 5' RACE reads with MiXCR anew, one entry per CDR3 protein. The table includes some 350,000 distinct CDR3 sequences, approximately 16% detected once. The sequenced sample consisted of PBMCs or a T cell subset sorted from them (not recorded which). Receptors were obtained from a man between 18 and 35 years old who had mild COVID-19 (a few samples of this study predate the infection). Cell type and time point are not known. CDR3s include the opening cysteine and the closing phenylalanine or tryptophan. A D gene is named only where the DNA matches it firmly. Expanded clones are given a class, and other clones once, few, many or no size at all.

CDR3 protein: CASSEGQGLEKLFF; CDR3 DNA: TGTGCCAGCAGCGAGGGACAGGGCCTTGAAAAACTGTTTTTT; D gene: TRBD1; clone size: few; V gene: TRBV7-2; J gene: TRBJ1-4
CDR3 protein: CSAEDRGQGQPQHF; CDR3 DNA: TGCAGTGCAGAAGACAGGGGGCAAGGTCAGCCCCAGCATTTT; D gene: TRBD1; clone size: NA; V gene: TRBV20-1; J gene: TRBJ1-5
CDR3 protein: CSARKRGASTDTQYF; CDR3 DNA: TGCAGTGCTAGAAAGCGGGGAGCTAGCACAGATACGCAGTATTTT; D gene: TRBD2; clone size: NA; V gene: TRBV20-1; J gene: TRBJ2-3
CDR3 protein: CASSRVGRTEAFF; CDR3 DNA: TGCGCCAGCAGCCGAGTGGGGCGCACTGAAGCTTTCTTT; D gene: NA; clone size: few; V gene: TRBV5-1; J gene: TRBJ1-1
CDR3 protein: CASSSNFLQETQYF; CDR3 DNA: TGTGCCAGCAGCTCCAATTTTTTGCAAGAGACCCAGTACTTC; D gene: NA; clone size: NA; V gene: TRBV7-6; J gene: TRBJ2-5
CDR3 protein: CASSLSTGSSYEQYF; CDR3 DNA: TGTGCCAGCAGCTTGTCGACGGGGAGCTCCTACGAGCAGTACTTC; D gene: NA; clone size: NA; V gene: TRBV5-4; J gene: TRBJ2-7
CDR3 protein: CASSPLRGASDEQFF; CDR3 DNA: TGTGCCAGCTCACCACTCAGGGGGGCGAGCGATGAGCAGTTCTTC; D gene: NA; clone size: NA; V gene: TRBV18; J gene: TRBJ2-1
CDR3 protein: CASSVRGAEPNYGYTF; CDR3 DNA: TGTGCCAGCAGTGTTCGAGGCGCCGAACCTAACTATGGCTACACCTTC; D gene: NA; clone size: NA; V gene: TRBV12-3/TRBV12-4; J gene: TRBJ1-2
CDR3 protein: CATPSQGDWEPQHF; CDR3 DNA: TGTGCCACTCCCTCCCAAGGGGATTGGGAGCCCCAGCATTTT; D gene: NA; clone size: NA; V gene: TRBV7-3; J gene: TRBJ1-5
CDR3 protein: CATSGDNYGYTF; CDR3 DNA: TGTGCCACCAGTGGGGATAACTATGGCTACACCTTC; D gene: NA; clone size: NA; V gene: TRBV24-1; J gene: TRBJ1-2
CDR3 protein: CSVEDAGADGSDEQFF; CDR3 DNA: TGCAGCGTTGAGGACGCGGGGGCCGATGGTTCAGATGAGCAGTTCTTC; D gene: NA; clone size: many; V gene: TRBV29-1; J gene: TRBJ2-1
CDR3 protein: CASSQDWGANGYTF; CDR3 DNA: TGCGCCAGCAGCCAAGATTGGGGGGCTAATGGCTACACCTTC; D gene: NA; clone size: NA; V gene: TRBV4-1; J gene: TRBJ1-2
CDR3 protein: CASRGQANSPLHF; CDR3 DNA: TGTGCCAGCCGCGGACAGGCAAATTCACCCCTCCACTTT; D gene: TRBD1; clone size: few; V gene: TRBV2; J gene: TRBJ1-6
CDR3 protein: CASSQGTGDGTEAFF; CDR3 DNA: TGCGCCAGCAGCCAGGGGACAGGGGACGGCACTGAAGCTTTCTTT; D gene: TRBD1; clone size: NA; V gene: TRBV5-1; J gene: TRBJ1-1
CDR3 protein: CASSRTPTSYEQYF; CDR3 DNA: TGTGCCAGCAGCCGGACTCCTACTTCCTACGAGCAGTACTTC; D gene: NA; clone size: NA; V gene: TRBV7-6; J gene: TRBJ2-7
CDR3 protein: CASSLVEGELFF; CDR3 DNA: TGTGCCAGCAGCTTAGTGGAGGGGGAGCTGTTTTTT; D gene: NA; clone size: NA; V gene: TRBV7-9; J gene: TRBJ2-2
CDR3 protein: CSVRGGAGAVTDTQYF; CDR3 DNA: TGCAGCGTCCGAGGGGGTGCGGGGGCGGTCACAGATACGCAGTATTTT; D gene: NA; clone size: NA; V gene: TRBV29-1; J gene: TRBJ2-3
CDR3 protein: CASSLGQTRGLQETQYF; CDR3 DNA: TGTGCCAGCAGCCTCGGACAGACCAGGGGGCTTCAAGAGACCCAGTACTTC; D gene: TRBD1; clone size: NA; V gene: TRBV3-1; J gene: TRBJ2-5
CDR3 protein: CASSSGLAAKTDTQYF; CDR3 DNA: TGTGCCAGCAGTAGCGGACTAGCGGCGAAAACAGATACGCAGTATTTT; D gene: TRBD2; clone size: NA; V gene: TRBV6-2/TRBV6-3; J gene: TRBJ2-3
CDR3 protein: CASSWTEAFSNSPLHF; CDR3 DNA: TGCGCCAGCAGCTGGACGGAGGCCTTCTCTAATTCACCCCTCCACTTT; D gene: NA; clone size: few; V gene: TRBV5-1; J gene: TRBJ1-6
CDR3 protein: CASSLGLAARRKDEQYF; CDR3 DNA: TGTGCCAGCAGCCTCGGACTAGCGGCCAGACGAAAAGACGAGCAGTACTTC; D gene: TRBD2; clone size: NA; V gene: TRBV7-4; J gene: TRBJ2-7
CDR3 protein: CASSEAGGNGYTF; CDR3 DNA: TGTGCCAGCAGTGAGGCAGGGGGAAATGGCTACACCTTC; D gene: TRBD1; clone size: few; V gene: TRBV2; J gene: TRBJ1-2
CDR3 protein: CASSHRSTGANVLTF; CDR3 DNA: TGTGCCAGCAGCCACCGATCGACTGGGGCCAACGTCCTGACTTTC; D gene: NA; clone size: NA; V gene: TRBV4-2; J gene: TRBJ2-6
CDR3 protein: CASSSLQGVKRGYTF; CDR3 DNA: TGTGCCAGCAGTTCACTTCAGGGGGTGAAACGTGGCTACACCTTC; D gene: TRBD1; clone size: few; V gene: TRBV28; J gene: TRBJ1-2